The clone carrying this TCR beta chain was counted once. Assay: immunoSEQ multiplex PCR; the TCRdb copy retains only in-frame clones and omits some. The data contain roughly 290,000 clones, just under 85% of them singletons. There are 12 residues in the CDR3. CDR1 is SNHLY and CDR2 is FYNNEI in the germline V gene. The V end lost 7 bases, the J end lost 2 bases, and 8 bases lay between the germline ends. The sample comes from a study of blood T cell repertoires in COVID-19. Study at large: Acute-phase and convalescent COVID-19 samples originated in the United States, Italy and Spain.

The sequence derives from a woman aged 45-65 years with active or convalescent COVID-19. V and J are TRBV2 and TRBJ1-2; no clear D. Sequenced: peripheral blood. This CDR3 is CASIDENYGYTF. The CDR3 nucleotides read TGTGCCAGCATTGACGAGAACTATGGCTACACCTTC.